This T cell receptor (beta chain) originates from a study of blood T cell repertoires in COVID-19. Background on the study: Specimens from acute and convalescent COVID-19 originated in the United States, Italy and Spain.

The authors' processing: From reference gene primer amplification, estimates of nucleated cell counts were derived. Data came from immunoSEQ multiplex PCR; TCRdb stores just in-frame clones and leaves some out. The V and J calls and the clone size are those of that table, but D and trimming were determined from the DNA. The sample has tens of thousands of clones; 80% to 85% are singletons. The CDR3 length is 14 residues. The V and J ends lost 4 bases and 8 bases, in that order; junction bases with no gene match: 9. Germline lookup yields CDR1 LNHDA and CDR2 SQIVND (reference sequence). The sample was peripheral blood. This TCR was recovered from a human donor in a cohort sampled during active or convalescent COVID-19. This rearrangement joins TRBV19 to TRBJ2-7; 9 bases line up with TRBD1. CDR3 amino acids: CASSTDRGIIKQYF. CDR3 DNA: TGTGCCAGTAGTACGGACAGGGGTATCATTAAGCAGTACTTC.